This T cell receptor beta chain was profiled in a study of identifying expanded T cells in peripheral blood. A note on this clone: The antigen is unknown.

The data were produced by immunoSEQ multiplex PCR, yet TCRdb's version contains in-frame clones alone and is incomplete. The sample carries approximately 58,000 clones, roughly 89% recorded once. Study observations and caveats: Variance in clone template counts between roughly two-week samples significantly increased with total template count across all healthy donors.

The CDR3 sequence is 19 residues long. Trimming cost V 4 bases and J 5 bases; bases outside gene matches: 17. CDR1 SNHLY and CDR2 FYNNEI come from the germline V gene. Collection occurred without any documented infections or immune events in donors. This receptor was taken from a person aged 18 to 75 in good health. This chain connects TRBV2 to TRBJ2-2; 9 bases are a match to TRBD2. The sequenced sample consisted of blood. CDR3 DNA sequence: TGTGCCAGCAGTGTAAATCAGGGTAGCGGGGGCCCGAGGACCGGGGAGCTGTTTTTT. This gives the protein CASSVNQGSGGPRTGELFF.